Presented here are 18 T cell receptor beta chains from one specimen sequenced in a study of metastatic and nonmetastatic thyroid tumors. MiXCR was used by TCRdb to re-call the PCR reads. The repertoire includes 35,000 to 40,000 clones, 25% to 30% of them detected once, and around 9.9% sits in the top ten. Each patient came to thyroid surgery without any prior treatment (of any kind). Sequencing was carried out using blood. Receptor source: a male donor with papillary thyroid cancer or a benign thyroid nodule (not recorded which). Some clones in this sample may be carry-over from other donors' samples.

The CDR3 loop is CSAGARGRETQYF. CDR3 DNA sequence: TGCAGTGCTGGCGCAAGGGGCCGAGAGACCCAGTACTTC. The chain carries TRBV20-1 and TRBJ2-5, with D tentatively TRBD1 (5 bases). Per germline, CDR1 DFQATT and CDR2 SNEGSKA (reference sequence). The V gene lost 5 bases and the J gene lost 4 bases, with 14 bases spanning the gap. The length of the CDR3 is 13 residues.

The chain joins TRBV15 to TRBJ2-1; D perhaps matches TRBD2 (6 bases). CDR3 length: 15 amino acids. V lost 4 bases to trimming and J lost 13 bases, with 23 bases between them. CDR1 and CDR2 (germline): LNHNV, YYDKDF (reference sequence). CDR3 residues: CATSTGTEGYNYQFF. CDR3 sequence (DNA): TGTGCCACCAGCACTGGGACGGAGGGATACAATTATCAGTTCTTC.

This clone was detected many times. A much larger clone is a single base away; this may be a read error. This sequence joins TRBV11-1 and TRBJ2-6; D might be TRBD1 or TRBD2, each matching 5 bases. The germline gives CDR1 SGHAT, CDR2 FQDESV (reference sequence). This CDR3 contains 17 residues. CDR3 in DNA: TGTGCCTGCAGCTTAAGGGACGTCCTAACGGGGGCCAACGTCCTGACTTTC. Protein: CACSLRDVLTGANVLTF.

This sequence joins TRBV20-1 and TRBJ1-1; D not certain. V was pared by 6 bases and J by 2 bases, with 10 bases between. The germline V gene encodes CDR1 DFQATT and CDR2 SNEGSKA (reference sequence). The CDR3 loop spans 12 amino acids. The CDR3 region is CSAIPYNTEAFF. The CDR3 DNA sequence: TGCAGTGCAATACCTTATAACACTGAAGCTTTCTTT.

The V call is TRBV7-9, the J call TRBJ2-3; TRBD1 matches at 7 bases. The CDR3 is 14 residues long. Germline V lookup: CDR1 SEHNR, CDR2 FQNEAQ (reference sequence). With 5 bases clipped from V and 6 bases from J, the junction kept 8 bases outside the gene matches. The chain's CDR3 is CASSPSTGVDTQYF. The CDR3 DNA is TGTGCCAGCAGCCCATCAACAGGGGTGGATACGCAGTATTTT.

V usage is TRBV6-1 and J usage is TRBJ2-1; no firm D call. V was clipped by 10 bases and J by 6 bases, with 19 bases between them. Per germline, CDR1 MNHNS and CDR2 SASEGT. This CDR3 region has 14 residues. The CDR3 here is CATAERPSSNEQFF. The CDR3, as DNA: TGTGCCACCGCGGAGCGTCCTTCTAGCAATGAGCAGTTCTTC.

V and J are TRBV6-2 or TRBV6-3 and TRBJ2-3, with TRBD2 as a possible D gene (5 bases). The length of the CDR3 is 14 residues. V was cut by 6 bases and J by 2 bases, with 12 bases left in between. The germline gives CDR1 MNHEY, CDR2 SVGEGT. Here the CDR3 reads CASSPMGVTDTQYF. As DNA, the CDR3 is TGTGCCAGCAGCCCCATGGGAGTCACAGATACGCAGTATTTT.

This clone was recorded many times. This sequence may be a read error, since a much larger clone differs from it by one base. V is TRBV6-4 and J is TRBJ2-1, with TRBD2 identical over 10 bases. The CDR3 has 16 amino acids. The germline V gene encodes CDR1 MRHNA and CDR2 SNTAGT. The CDR3 DNA reads TGTGCCAGCAGTGACTCGTGGGGGACTAGCGTTAATGAGCAGCTCTTC. Translated, it gives CASSDSWGTSVNEQLF.

This clone is labeled as medium-sized (0.01 to 0.1%). The chain couples TRBV20-1 to TRBJ1-2; D not resolved. The V end was cut by 3 bases, the J end by 0 bases, with 17 bases between. The CDR3 sequence is 16 residues long. Germline values: CDR1 DFQATT, CDR2 SNEGSKA (reference sequence). The CDR3 here is CSASFFFGNTNYGYTF. CDR3 bases: TGCAGTGCTAGTTTTTTTTTCGGGAATACTAACTATGGCTACACCTTC.

This chain joins TRBV11-1 and TRBJ2-2; D perhaps matches TRBD2 (7 bases). Germline-derived CDR1 and CDR2 are SGHAT and FQDESV (reference sequence). The length of the CDR3 is 18 residues. V lost 7 bases and J lost 3, with 24 bases in between. The CDR3 loop is CASIPGGHRWRDTGELFF. CDR3 DNA sequence: TGTGCCAGCATCCCCGGGGGGCACAGGTGGCGGGACACCGGGGAGCTGTTTTTT.

The sample holds many counts of this clone. This chain links TRBV20-1 with TRBJ2-7; possible D gene TRBD2, 6 bases. Trimming removed 3 bases at V and 7 bases at J, with 16 bases between. Germline-derived CDR1 and CDR2 are DFQATT and SNEGSKA (reference sequence). CDR3 length: 13 residues. The CDR3 reads CSASSGRAGEQYF. Written as DNA, the CDR3 is TGCAGTGCTAGCAGCGGGCGGGCGGGAGAGCAGTACTTC.

At least ten counts were recorded for this clone. The chain has TRBV6-4 and TRBJ1-1; possible D gene TRBD1, 5 bases. CDR3 length: 14 residues. Germline CDR1 is MRHNA and CDR2 is SNTAGT. The V end was cut by 4 bases, the J end by 2 bases, with 11 bases between. The CDR3 here is CASSVGGGNTEAFF. For the CDR3, the DNA is TGTGCCAGCAGTGTGGGTGGGGGTAACACTGAAGCTTTCTTT.

The chain carries TRBV19 and TRBJ2-5; D could derive from TRBD1 or TRBD2 (7 bases each). Trimming pared 6 bases from V and 5 bases from J, leaving 13 bases between. Germline V lookup: CDR1 LNHDA, CDR2 SQIVND (reference sequence). This CDR3 has 13 residues. The CDR3 loop is CASSPQGGETQYF. The CDR3 DNA follows: TGTGCCAGTAGCCCCCAGGGGGGGGAGACCCAGTACTTC. The full variable domain, in which reference TRBV19 and TRBJ2-5 provide the parts outside the CDR3, is DGGITQSPKYLFRKEGQNVTLSCEQNLNHDAMYWYRQDPGQGLRLIYYSQIVNDFQKGDIAEGYSVSREKKESFPLTVTSAQKNPTAFYLCASSPQGGETQYFGPGTRLLVL.

This clone was detected a few times. V usage is TRBV6-1 and J usage is TRBJ1-6; D is unclear. The germline V gene has CDR1 MNHNS and CDR2 SASEGT. The V end lost 4 bases, the J end lost 0 bases, and 10 bases lay between the germline ends. The CDR3 loop spans 16 amino acids. DNA of the CDR3: TGTGCCAGCAGTGGTGGATACAGCTCCTATAATTCACCCCTCCACTTT. Protein product: CASSGGYSSYNSPLHF.

CDR3 amino acids: CAISESTTGDEQYF. Written as DNA, the CDR3 is TGTGCCATCAGTGAGTCTACCACAGGGGATGAGCAGTACTTC. V gene TRBV10-3 combines with J gene TRBJ2-7, with TRBD1 matching 7 bases. The germline gives CDR1 ENHRY, CDR2 SYGVKD. J lost 7 bases, V lost 0 bases, and 6 bases had no gene match. CDR3 size: 14 residues.

The chain couples TRBV28 to TRBJ2-5; possible D gene TRBD2, 5 bases. This CDR3 has 13 residues. Trimming took off 2 bases at V and 1 base at J, with 5 bases between the two ends. CDR1 is MDHEN and CDR2 is SYDVKM in the germline V gene. This CDR3 reads CASSLRGQETQYF. The CDR3 coding sequence is TGTGCCAGCAGTTTACGGGGCCAAGAGACCCAGTACTTC.

The V and J genes are TRBV6-1 and TRBJ2-7; weak D call: TRBD2 (5 bases). V was cut by 6 bases and J by 5 bases, with 14 bases left in between. Germline CDR1 is MNHNS and CDR2 is SASEGT. The CDR3 covers 13 residues. DNA for the CDR3: TGTGCCAGCAGCCGGTACGGGGTCCACGAGCAGTACTTC. Its protein product is CASSRYGVHEQYF.

The genes are TRBV6-1 and TRBJ2-1, with TRBD1 identical over 8 bases. Trimming cost V 4 bases and J 8 bases; bases outside gene matches: 7. The V gene's germline CDR1 is MNHNS and CDR2 SASEGT. CDR3 length equals 14 residues. This CDR3 is CASSGAGGADEQFF. CDR3 nucleotides: TGTGCCAGCAGTGGGGCAGGGGGCGCGGATGAGCAGTTCTTC.